The clone carrying this T cell receptor beta chain appeared a few times. Its target is unknown. The source of the sample is a study of cytomegalovirus exposure and HLA in healthy donors. Study-level findings and limits: Later findings reportedly placed an Asian-associated ancestry cluster below the roughly 670-donor mean for N-insertions. Evidence from a later analysis indicated that most CMV-associated TCR beta chains looked HLA-restricted.

It was with 60 Vbeta and 13 Jbeta primers that the PCR ran. The protocol was immunoSEQ multiplex PCR, while the TCRdb copy is restricted to in-frame clones and leaves out a portion. The data show 65,000 to 100,000 clones, more than 70% seen once. The sequenced sample consisted of PBMCs. This sequence was found in a middle-aged man in good health and CMV-seronegative.

The CDR3, as DNA: TGTGCCAGCAGCCACGACGGCTTCGGAGAGCAGTACTTC. Encoded protein: CASSHDGFGEQYF. The chain recombines TRBV14 with TRBJ2-5; D is undetermined. The CDR3 covers 13 residues. Germline V gives CDR1 SGHDN, CDR2 FVKESK. V lost 3 bases and J lost 11, with 16 bases in between.